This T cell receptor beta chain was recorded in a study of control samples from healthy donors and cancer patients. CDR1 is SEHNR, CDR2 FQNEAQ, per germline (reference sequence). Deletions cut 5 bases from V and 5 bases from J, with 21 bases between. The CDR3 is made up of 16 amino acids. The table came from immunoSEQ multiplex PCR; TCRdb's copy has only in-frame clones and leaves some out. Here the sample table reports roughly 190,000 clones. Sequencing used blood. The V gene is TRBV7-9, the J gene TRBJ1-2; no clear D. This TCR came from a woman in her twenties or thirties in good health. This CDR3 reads CASSLQEQGGRYGYTF. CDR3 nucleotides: TGTGCCAGCAGCCTTCAGGAACAAGGCGGCCGGTATGGCTACACCTTC.